This T cell receptor beta chain is from a study of vaccination effects on CD4 cells after COVID-19. Method: immunoSEQ multiplex PCR; TCRdb's copy keeps in-frame clones and lacks some. The table includes tens of thousands of clones, 60% to 75% detected once. This clone showed up just once. Its antigen is still unknown. CD4+ T cells specific for antigen were expanded with viral peptide pools by the ViraFEST assay before sequencing. It was after more than 8 days of culture that CD4+ T cells were isolated. Nucleocapsid antibodies were negative in the vaccine recipients, who had never had SARS-CoV-2 infection. V lost 3 bases to trimming and J lost 9 bases, with 21 bases between them. The length of the CDR3 is 16 residues. Germline values: CDR1 SNHLY, CDR2 FYNNEI.

This chain connects TRBV2 to TRBJ1-3; tentatively, D is TRBD1 (5 bases). The sample here was CD4+ T cells from PBMCs cultured with HCoV-OC43 spike peptides, taken before COVID-19 vaccination. Subset described: HCoV-OC43 spike overlapping peptide pool stimulation. The receptor was derived from a human donor who received a COVID-19 vaccine. The CDR3 spells CASSEKRDSFGGTIYF. Written as DNA, the CDR3 is TGTGCCAGCAGTGAGAAGAGGGATTCCTTTGGGGGCACCATATATTTT.